This T cell receptor beta chain was recovered during a study of early T cells in non-severe SARS-CoV-2 infection. The wider study: RNA in bulk from unsorted whole blood was sequenced, and chains were unpaired.

The V gene lost 0 bases and the J gene lost 13 bases, with 16 bases spanning the gap. Germline-derived CDR1 and CDR2 are LNHDA and SQIVND (reference sequence). CDR3 length: 14 amino acids. This clonotype was seen ten or more times. Its antigen is not known. Individually, cDNA molecules had unique molecular identifiers attached to them. TCRdb recomputed calls from the 5' RACE reads with MiXCR, one row per CDR3 protein. This table has some 66,000 distinct CDR3 sequences, around 9% appearing once. General study points: Matching results from VDJdb favored anti-spike CD8 responses, leaving private and CD4 specificities undetected.

The chain carries TRBV19 and TRBJ2-1; D may be TRBD1 or TRBD2 (5 bases each). The source material was whole blood. The source of this sequence is an adult who was a healthcare worker with PCR-confirmed SARS-CoV-2 infection or an uninfected control (not recorded which). The CDR3 sequence: CASSIERGAPVQFF. The CDR3 coding sequence is TGTGCCAGTAGTATAGAAAGGGGAGCCCCGGTACAGTTCTTC.